This T cell receptor beta chain was identified in a study of T cells in Graves' hyperthyroidism and ophthalmopathy. For the study at large: Peripheral blood samples were taken at initial diagnosis, prior to any treatment.

Whole-study findings and limits: By a 13 V-J model, ophthalmopathy was set apart from stable hyperthyroidism. Most thyroid clonotypes with frequency above 0.001 were detected in blood.

The CDR3 runs to 8 residues. Germline V gene data show CDR1 as SGDLS and CDR2 as YYNGEE. Trimming took off 3 bases at V and 16 bases at J, with 4 bases between the two ends. Out of over 7.5 ml of fresh peripheral blood came the PBMCs. Turning to this clonotype: What it binds is unknown.

The investigators amplified TCR beta CDR3 regions from RNA transcripts. The HTBI primer set drove a first-round RT-PCR of the TCR CDR3. TCRdb reanalysed the multiplex PCR reads using MiXCR and keeps one entry per CDR3 protein. The data hold over 350,000 distinct CDR3 sequences, with around 15% observed a single time. The chain couples TRBV9 to TRBJ1-4; no clear D. What was sequenced was blood. This TCR came from a man in his fifties with Graves' ophthalmopathy. The CDR3 reads CASSAGFF. The CDR3 region has the DNA TGTGCCAGCAGCGCAGGGTTTTTT.